This T cell receptor beta chain was captured by sequencing in a study of CXCR3-negative and CXCR3-positive naive CD8 T cells. Across the whole study: Per-library TRB read counts averaged about 1.5 +/- 0.3 million, adding up to 130 million to 150 million in total. Study results and limitations: CXCR3 expression partially decreased after cryopreservation; most assays used fresh PBMCs. CXCR3-expressing naive cells carried TRB CDR3s more hydrophobic than those of CXCR3-negative naive cells.

Within the CD8+ T cell compartment, naive cells were CD45RO-CCR7+CD27+CD95-. Concerning this clonotype: Its antigen is currently unknown.

Carrying UMI labels, the TRB cDNA libraries were prepared through 5' RACE. TCRdb re-called the 5' RACE reads; every CDR3 protein appears as one record, without DNA. The sample includes 65,000 to 90,000 distinct CDR3 sequences. Looked up from germline, CDR1 is MGHDK and CDR2 is SYGVNS. This CDR3 is built from 14 residues. The sequenced material came from naive CXCR3+ CD8+ T cells from blood. Regarding subset: CD45RO-CCR7+CD27+CD95- naive CD8+ T cells expressing CXCR3 (TNR3+). The gene calls are TRBV25-1 and TRBJ1-2; the D gene TCRdb calls, TRBD1, cannot be checked with no DNA. The sequence was collected from a human donor in good health. Some clones in this sample may be carry-over from other donors' samples. The CDR3: CASSAGQGTTGYTF.